This TCR beta chain was obtained from a study of blood T cell repertoires in COVID-19 (dated by TCRdb to the early 2020s). Looking at the study overall: The collaborator samples originated in the United States, Italy and Spain and spanned the acute and convalescent phases of COVID-19. The prospective study material was composed of cDNA or gDNA derived from T cells, B-cell-depleted T cells, or PBMCs. Deeply sampled blood TCRbeta repertoires from subjects exposed to, actively infected with, or recovered from COVID-19 were included in the dataset. A freely available public database, intended as a resource for researchers studying the immune response to SARS-CoV-2, is where the repertoires were released. Samples came from the ongoing ImmuneRACE study (first 160 participants) plus 1,254 subjects from 6 global collaborators. The sample metadata nearly always contained a de-identified subject ID, COVID-19 status, age in years and sex. HLA class I and class II types, where available, came from metadata supplied by the sample provider rather than from assay-based typing. The study at large found these results: How much clinical and demographic metadata was included differed by source and by participant, and the metadata was provided uncurated.

The collaborating institutions used their own protocols to collect whole blood in K2EDTA tubes. Collaborator samples were shipped for TCRbeta analysis as frozen whole blood, isolated PBMCs, or DNA extracted from either sample type. V is clipped by 0 bases and J by 4 bases, and the sequence between their germline boundaries is 9 bases long. Counted from cysteine to phenylalanine, this CDR3 has 14 amino acids. CDR3 DNA is the only sequence kept; it has 42 bases, read in frame from the first base. Looking up the germline V gene (reference sequence) yields CDR1 LGHDT and CDR2 YNNKEL. On this clone: Its antigen is still unknown. Base qualities are not provided; no much larger clone lies one nucleotide away.

TCRbeta CDR3 regions were amplified from genomic DNA by means of the immunoSEQ Assay, a bias-controlled multiplex PCR. The paper's data handling went like this. The number of nucleated cells in each sample was estimated by amplification of reference gene primers within the assay. Sequence reads were collapsed and filtered to measure the absolute abundance of every unique TCRbeta CDR3 rearrangement. For each sample, productive Simpson clonality was calculated by taking the square root of Simpson's diversity index across productive rearrangements. Entries here come from immuneACCESS through TCRdb and include only in-frame sequences with V and J called. Some clones fail to appear in such tables; in the studies checked, an unresolved V gene covers under half of the shortfall, and the cause of the remainder is unknown. V, J and clone size were drawn from that table, and D and trimming were deduced from the DNA. For this sample the table gives 65,000 to 85,000 clones, of which around 83% were detected only once. Together, the top ten hold roughly 5% of the sample.

The chain employs TRBV3-1 (or the pseudogene TRBV3-2) and TRBJ2-5; the D gene cannot be named for sure. The TCR originated in a man aged 50-60 years with active COVID-19. Sequenced material: peripheral blood. The CDR3 reads CASSQDMHGETQYF. The sequence in DNA is TGTGCCAGCAGCCAAGATATGCACGGAGAGACCCAGTACTTC.